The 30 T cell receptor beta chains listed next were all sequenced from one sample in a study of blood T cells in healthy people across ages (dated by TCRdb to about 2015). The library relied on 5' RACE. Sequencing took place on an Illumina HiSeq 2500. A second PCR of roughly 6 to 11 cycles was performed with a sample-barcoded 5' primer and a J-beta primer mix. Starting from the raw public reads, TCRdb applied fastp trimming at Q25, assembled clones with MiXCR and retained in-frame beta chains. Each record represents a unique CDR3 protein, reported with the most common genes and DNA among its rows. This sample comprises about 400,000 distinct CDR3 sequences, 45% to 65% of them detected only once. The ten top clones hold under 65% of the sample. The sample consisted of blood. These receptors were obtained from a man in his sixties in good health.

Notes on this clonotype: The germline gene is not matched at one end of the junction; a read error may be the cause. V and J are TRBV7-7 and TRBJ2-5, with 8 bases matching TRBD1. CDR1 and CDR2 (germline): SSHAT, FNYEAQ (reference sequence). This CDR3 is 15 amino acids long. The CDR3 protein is CASSPRTGLSETQYF. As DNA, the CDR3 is TGTGCTAGCAGCCCGAGGACAGGGTTATCGGAGACCCAGTACTTC.

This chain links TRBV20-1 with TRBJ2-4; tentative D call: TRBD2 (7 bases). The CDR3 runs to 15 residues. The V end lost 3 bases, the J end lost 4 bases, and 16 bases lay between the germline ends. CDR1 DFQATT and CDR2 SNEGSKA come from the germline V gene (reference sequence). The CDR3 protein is CSASWGGGKKNIQYF. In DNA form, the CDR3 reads TGCAGTGCTAGCTGGGGCGGGGGCAAGAAAAACATTCAGTACTTC.

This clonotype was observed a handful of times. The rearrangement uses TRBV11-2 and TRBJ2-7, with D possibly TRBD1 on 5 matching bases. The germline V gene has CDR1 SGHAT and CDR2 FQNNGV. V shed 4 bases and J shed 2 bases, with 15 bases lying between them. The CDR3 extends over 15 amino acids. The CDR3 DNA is TGTGCCAGCAGCTCCCCTGCCACAGGAACCTACGAGCAGTACTTC. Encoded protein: CASSSPATGTYEQYF.

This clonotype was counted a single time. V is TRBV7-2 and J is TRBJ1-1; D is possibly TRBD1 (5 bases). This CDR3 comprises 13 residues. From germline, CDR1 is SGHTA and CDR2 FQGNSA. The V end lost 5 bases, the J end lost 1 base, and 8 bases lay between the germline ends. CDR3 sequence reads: CASSGDRNTEAFF. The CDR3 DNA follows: TGTGCCAGCAGCGGAGACAGGAACACTGAAGCTTTCTTT.

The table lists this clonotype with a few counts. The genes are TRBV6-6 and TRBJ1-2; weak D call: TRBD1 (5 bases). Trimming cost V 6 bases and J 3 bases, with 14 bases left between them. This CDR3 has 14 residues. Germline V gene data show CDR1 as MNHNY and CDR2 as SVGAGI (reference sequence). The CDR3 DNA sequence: TGTGCCAGCAGCGCGCGGGGGGAAGACTATGGCTACACCTTC. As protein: CASSARGEDYGYTF.

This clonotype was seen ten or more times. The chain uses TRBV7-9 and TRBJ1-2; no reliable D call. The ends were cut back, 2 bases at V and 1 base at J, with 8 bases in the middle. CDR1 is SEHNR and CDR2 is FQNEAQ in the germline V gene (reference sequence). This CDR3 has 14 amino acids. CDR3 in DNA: TGTGCCAGCAGCTTACTTGGGATTAACTATGGCTACACCTTC. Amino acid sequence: CASSLLGINYGYTF.

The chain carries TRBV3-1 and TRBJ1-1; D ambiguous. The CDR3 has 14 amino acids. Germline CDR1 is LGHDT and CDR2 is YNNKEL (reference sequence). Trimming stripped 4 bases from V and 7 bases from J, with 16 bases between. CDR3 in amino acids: CASSPTRPDGEAFF. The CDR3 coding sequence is TGTGCCAGCAGCCCCACCCGACCCGACGGTGAAGCTTTCTTT.

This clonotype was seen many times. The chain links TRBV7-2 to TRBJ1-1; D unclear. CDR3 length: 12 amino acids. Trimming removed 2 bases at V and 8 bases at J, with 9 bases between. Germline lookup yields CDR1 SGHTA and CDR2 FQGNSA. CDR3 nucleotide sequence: TGTGCCAGCAGCTTATTTATGACCGAAGCTTTCTTT. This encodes CASSLFMTEAFF.

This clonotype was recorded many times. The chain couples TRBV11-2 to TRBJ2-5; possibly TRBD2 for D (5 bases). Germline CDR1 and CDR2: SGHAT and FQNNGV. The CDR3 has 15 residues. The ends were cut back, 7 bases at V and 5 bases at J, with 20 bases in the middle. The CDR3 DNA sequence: TGTGCCAGCACTAGACTGGGGAGCTGGGAGGAGACCCAGTACTTC. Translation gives CASTRLGSWEETQYF.

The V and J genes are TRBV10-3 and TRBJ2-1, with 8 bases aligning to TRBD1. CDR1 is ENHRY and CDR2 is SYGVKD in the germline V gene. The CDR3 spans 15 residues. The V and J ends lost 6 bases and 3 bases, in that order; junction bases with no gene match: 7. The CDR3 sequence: CAIRERTGYYNEQFF. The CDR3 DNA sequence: TGTGCCATCAGGGAACGGACAGGGTACTACAATGAGCAGTTCTTC.

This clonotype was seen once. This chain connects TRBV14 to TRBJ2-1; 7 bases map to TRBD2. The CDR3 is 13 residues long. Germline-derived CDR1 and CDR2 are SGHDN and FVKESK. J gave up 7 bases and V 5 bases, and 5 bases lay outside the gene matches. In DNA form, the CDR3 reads TGTGCCAGCAGCGTGGTGGGGGGGAATGAGCAGTTCTTC. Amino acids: CASSVVGGNEQFF.

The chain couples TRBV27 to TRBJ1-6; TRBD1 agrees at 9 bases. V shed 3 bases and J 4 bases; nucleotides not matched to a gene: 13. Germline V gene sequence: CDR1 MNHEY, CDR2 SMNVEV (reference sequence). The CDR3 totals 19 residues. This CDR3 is CASSFGPRDRDRYNSPLHF. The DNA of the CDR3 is TGTGCCAGCAGTTTTGGACCACGGGACAGGGATCGGTATAATTCACCCCTCCACTTT.

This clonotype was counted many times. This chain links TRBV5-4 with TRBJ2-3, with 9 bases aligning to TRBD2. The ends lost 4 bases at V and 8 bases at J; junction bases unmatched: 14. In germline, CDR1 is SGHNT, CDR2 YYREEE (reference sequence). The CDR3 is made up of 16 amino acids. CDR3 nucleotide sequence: TGTGCCAGCAGCCCCCACCAGCTAGCGGGGACGGGTACGCAGTATTTT. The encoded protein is CASSPHQLAGTGTQYF.

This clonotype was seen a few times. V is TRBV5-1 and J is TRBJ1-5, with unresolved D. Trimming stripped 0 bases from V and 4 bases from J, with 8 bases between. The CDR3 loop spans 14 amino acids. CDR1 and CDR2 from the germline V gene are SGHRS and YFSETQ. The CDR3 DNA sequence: TGCGCCAGCAGCTTGGAGGGATCAAATCAGCCCCAGCATTTT. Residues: CASSLEGSNQPQHF.

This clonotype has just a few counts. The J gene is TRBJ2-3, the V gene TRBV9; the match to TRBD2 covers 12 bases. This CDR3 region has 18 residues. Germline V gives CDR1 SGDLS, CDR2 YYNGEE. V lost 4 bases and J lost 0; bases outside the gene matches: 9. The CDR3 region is CASSSPSGGATSTDTQYF. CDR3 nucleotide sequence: TGTGCCAGCAGCTCACCTAGCGGGGGGGCAACTAGCACAGATACGCAGTATTTT.

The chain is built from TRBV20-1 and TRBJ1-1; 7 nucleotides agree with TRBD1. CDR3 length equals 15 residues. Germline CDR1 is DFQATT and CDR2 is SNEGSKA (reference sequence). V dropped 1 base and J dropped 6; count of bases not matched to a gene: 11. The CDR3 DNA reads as TGCAGTGCTAGAGGGGGGAGGGGGCGAGAATCTGAAGCTTTCTTT. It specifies CSARGGRGRESEAFF.

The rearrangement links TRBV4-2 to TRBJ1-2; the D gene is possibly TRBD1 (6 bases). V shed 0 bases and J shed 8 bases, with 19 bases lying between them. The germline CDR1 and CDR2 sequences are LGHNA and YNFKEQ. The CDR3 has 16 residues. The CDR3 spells CASSQEGTQAARGYTF. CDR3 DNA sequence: TGTGCCAGCAGCCAAGAGGGGACACAGGCGGCGCGGGGCTACACCTTC.

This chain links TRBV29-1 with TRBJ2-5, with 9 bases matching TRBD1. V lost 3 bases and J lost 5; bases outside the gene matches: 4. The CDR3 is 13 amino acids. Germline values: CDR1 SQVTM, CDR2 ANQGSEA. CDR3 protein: CSVDSTGGETQYF. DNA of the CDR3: TGCAGCGTTGATAGTACAGGGGGCGAGACCCAGTACTTC.

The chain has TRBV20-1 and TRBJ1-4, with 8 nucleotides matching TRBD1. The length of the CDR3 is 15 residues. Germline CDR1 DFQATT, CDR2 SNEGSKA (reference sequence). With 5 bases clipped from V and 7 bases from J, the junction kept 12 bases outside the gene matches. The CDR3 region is CSAGQGAVVGEKLFF. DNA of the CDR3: TGCAGTGCTGGACAGGGAGCAGTCGTAGGTGAAAAACTGTTTTTT.

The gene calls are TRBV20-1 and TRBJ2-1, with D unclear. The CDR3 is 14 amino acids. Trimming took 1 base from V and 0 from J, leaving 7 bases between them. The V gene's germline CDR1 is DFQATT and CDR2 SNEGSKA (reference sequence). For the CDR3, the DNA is TGCAGTGCTAGAGCGGAGAGCTCCTACAATGAGCAGTTCTTC. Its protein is CSARAESSYNEQFF.

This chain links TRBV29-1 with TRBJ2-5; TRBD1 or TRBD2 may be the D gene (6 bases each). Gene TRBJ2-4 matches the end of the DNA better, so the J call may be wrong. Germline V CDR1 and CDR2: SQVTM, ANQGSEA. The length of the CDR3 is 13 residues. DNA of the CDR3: TGCAGCGTAACGGAGGGGGGCTCAAACATTCAGTACTTC. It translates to CSVTEGGSNIQYF.

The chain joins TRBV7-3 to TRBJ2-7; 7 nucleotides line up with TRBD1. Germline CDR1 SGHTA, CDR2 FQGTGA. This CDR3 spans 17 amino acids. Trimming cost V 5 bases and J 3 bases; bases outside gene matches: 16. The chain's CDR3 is CASSPPDRPGQNYEQYF. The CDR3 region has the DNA TGTGCCAGCAGCCCACCCGACCGACCGGGACAGAACTACGAGCAGTACTTC.

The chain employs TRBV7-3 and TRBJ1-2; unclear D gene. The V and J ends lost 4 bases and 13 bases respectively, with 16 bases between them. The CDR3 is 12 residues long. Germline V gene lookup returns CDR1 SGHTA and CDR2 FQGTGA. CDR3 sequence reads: CASSSPHGVSTF. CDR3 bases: TGTGCCAGCAGCTCACCACATGGGGTTTCCACCTTC.

CDR3 DNA sequence: TGTGCCAGCAATCAGGGGGCCGAAAAACTGTTTTTT. This gives the protein CASNQGAEKLFF. The rearrangement uses TRBV2 and TRBJ1-4; 8 bases agree with TRBD1. The CDR3 loop spans 12 amino acids. V was pared by 7 bases and J by 8 bases, with 3 bases of the junction left unmatched. The germline CDR1 and CDR2 sequences are SNHLY and FYNNEI.

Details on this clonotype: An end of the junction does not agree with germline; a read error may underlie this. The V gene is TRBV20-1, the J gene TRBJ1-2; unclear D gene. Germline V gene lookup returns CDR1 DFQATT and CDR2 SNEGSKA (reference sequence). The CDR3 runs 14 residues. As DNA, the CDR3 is TGCAGTGCCAGAGACGGCCCGGCAGGCTATGGCTACACCTTC. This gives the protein CSARDGPAGYGYTF.

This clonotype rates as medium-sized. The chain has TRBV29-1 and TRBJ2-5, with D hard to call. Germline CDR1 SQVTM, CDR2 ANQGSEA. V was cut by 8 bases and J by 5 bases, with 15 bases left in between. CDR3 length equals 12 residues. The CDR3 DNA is TGCAGCCACACCGGCGCGAGGGAGACCCAGTACTTC. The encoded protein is CSHTGARETQYF.

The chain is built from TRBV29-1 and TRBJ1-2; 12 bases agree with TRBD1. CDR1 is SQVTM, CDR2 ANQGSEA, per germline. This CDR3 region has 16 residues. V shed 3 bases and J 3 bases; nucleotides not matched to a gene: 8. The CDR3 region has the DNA TGCAGCGTTGAGGGGACAGGGGGCGGACTGGACTATGGCTACACCTTC. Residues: CSVEGTGGGLDYGYTF.

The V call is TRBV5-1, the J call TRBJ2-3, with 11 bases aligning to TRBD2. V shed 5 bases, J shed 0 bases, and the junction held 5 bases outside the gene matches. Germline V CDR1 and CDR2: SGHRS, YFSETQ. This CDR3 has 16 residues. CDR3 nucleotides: TGCGCCAGCAGACCGACTAGCGGGATTAGCACAGATACGCAGTATTTT. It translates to CASRPTSGISTDTQYF. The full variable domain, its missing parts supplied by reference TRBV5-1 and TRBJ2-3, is KAGVTQTPRYLIKTRGQQVTLSCSPISGHRSVSWYQQTPGQGLQFLFEYFSETQRNKGNFPGRFSGRQFSNSRSEMNVSTLELGDSALYLCASRPTSGISTDTQYFGPGTRLTVL.

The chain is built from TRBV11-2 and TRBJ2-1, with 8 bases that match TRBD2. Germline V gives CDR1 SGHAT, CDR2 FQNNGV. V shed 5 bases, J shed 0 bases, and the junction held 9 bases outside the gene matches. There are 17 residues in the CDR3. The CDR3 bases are TGTGCCAGCAGCATAAGGGTAGCGGGGAGCTCCTACAATGAGCAGTTCTTC. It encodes CASSIRVAGSSYNEQFF.

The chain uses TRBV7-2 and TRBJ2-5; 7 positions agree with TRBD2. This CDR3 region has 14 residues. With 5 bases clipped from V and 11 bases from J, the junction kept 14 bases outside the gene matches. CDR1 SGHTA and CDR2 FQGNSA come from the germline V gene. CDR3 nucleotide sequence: TGTGCCAGCAGCGCGCTTGGTACTAGCGTGAGGCAGTACTTC. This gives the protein CASSALGTSVRQYF.